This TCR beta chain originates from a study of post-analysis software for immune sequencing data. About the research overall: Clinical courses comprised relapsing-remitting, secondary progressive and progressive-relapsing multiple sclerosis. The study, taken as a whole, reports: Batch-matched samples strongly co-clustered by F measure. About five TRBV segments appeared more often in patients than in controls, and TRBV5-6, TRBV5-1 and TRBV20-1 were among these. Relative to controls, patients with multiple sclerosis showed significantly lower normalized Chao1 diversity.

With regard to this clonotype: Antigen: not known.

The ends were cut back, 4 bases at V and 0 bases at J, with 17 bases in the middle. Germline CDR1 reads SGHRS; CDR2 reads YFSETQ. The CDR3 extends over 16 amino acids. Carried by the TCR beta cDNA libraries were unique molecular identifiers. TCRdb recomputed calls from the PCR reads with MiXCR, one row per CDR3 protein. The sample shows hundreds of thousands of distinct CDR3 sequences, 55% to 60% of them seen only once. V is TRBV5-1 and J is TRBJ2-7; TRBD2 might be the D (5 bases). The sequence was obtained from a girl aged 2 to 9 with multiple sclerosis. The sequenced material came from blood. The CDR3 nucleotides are TGCGCCAGCAGCGCTTCAGTGGACTCAAGCTCCTACGAGCAGTACTTC. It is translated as CASSASVDSSSYEQYF.